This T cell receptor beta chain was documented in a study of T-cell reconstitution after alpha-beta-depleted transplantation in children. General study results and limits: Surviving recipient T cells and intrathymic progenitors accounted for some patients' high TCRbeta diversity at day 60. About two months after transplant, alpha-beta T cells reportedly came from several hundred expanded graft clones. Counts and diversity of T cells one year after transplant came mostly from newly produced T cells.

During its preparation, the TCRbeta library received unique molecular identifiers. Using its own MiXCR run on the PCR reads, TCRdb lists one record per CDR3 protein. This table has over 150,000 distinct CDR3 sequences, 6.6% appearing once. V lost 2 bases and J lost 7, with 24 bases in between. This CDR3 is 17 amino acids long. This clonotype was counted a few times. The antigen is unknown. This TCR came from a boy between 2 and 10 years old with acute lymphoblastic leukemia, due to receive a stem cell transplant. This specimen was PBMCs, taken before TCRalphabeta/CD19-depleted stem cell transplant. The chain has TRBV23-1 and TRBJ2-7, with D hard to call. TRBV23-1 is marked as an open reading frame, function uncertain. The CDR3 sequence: CASSQHTKSGPFREQYF. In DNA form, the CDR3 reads TGCGCCAGCAGTCAACACACCAAATCCGGACCCTTTCGAGAGCAGTACTTC.